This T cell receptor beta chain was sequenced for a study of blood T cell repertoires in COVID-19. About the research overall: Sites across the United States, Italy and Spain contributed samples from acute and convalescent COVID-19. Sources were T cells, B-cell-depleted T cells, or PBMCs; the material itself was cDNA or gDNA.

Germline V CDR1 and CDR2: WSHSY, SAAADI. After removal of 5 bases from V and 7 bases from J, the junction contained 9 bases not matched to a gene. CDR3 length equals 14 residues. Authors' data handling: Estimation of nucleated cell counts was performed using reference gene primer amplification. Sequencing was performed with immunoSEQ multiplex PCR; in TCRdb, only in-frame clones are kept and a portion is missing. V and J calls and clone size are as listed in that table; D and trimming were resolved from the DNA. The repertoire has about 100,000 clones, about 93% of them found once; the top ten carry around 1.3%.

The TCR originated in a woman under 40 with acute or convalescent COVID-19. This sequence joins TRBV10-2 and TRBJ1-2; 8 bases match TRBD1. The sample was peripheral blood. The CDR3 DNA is TGCGCCAGCAGTCGATTCCGGGACAGGTCTGGCTACACCTTC. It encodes CASSRFRDRSGYTF.